The 5 T cell receptor beta chains presented below share a single source sample, sequenced in a study of cytomegalovirus exposure and HLA in healthy donors. With 60 Vbeta and 13 Jbeta primers, the PCR was carried out. Clones were sequenced by immunoSEQ multiplex PCR, and TCRdb holds only the in-frame ones, with some missing. This sample yields 50,000 to 65,000 clones, of which over 60% are seen a single time; 20% to 30% belongs to the top ten. Sequenced material: PBMCs. Source of these receptors: a man over 45 in good health and CMV-seropositive.

The chain links TRBV7-3 to TRBJ2-3; D is ambiguous. Germline V gene data show CDR1 as SGHTA and CDR2 as FQGTGA. V gave up 2 bases and J gave up 8 bases, with 11 bases separating them. The CDR3 spans 13 residues. In DNA, the CDR3 is TGTGCCAGCAGCTTAGAATTCGAGGCTACGCAGTATTTT. It specifies CASSLEFEATQYF. Full variable domain (rest looked up from reference TRBV7-3 and TRBJ2-3): GAGVSQTPSNKVTEKGKYVELRCDPISGHTALYWYRQSLGQGPEFLIYFQGTGAADDSGLPNDRFFAVRPEGSVSTLKIQRTERGDSAVYLCASSLEFEATQYFGPGTRLTVL.

The chain recombines TRBV6-5 with TRBJ2-5; 9 bases map to TRBD1. The DNA end favors TRBJ2-7, so the J call may be wrong. Germline lookup yields CDR1 MNHEY and CDR2 SVGAGI. The CDR3 spans 15 residues. CDR3 sequence (DNA): TGTGCCAGCAGTTACGGGACAGGGTCATCCTACGAGCAGTACTTC. Its translation: CASSYGTGSSYEQYF.

The V and J genes are TRBV5-4 and TRBJ2-3; D gene unclear. V was pared by 5 bases and J by 0 bases, with 16 bases between. This CDR3 contains 16 residues. Germline V lookup: CDR1 SGHNT, CDR2 YYREEE (reference sequence). The CDR3 nucleotides are TGTGCCAGCAGTCCCAACCCCAGATCTAGCACAGATACGCAGTATTTT. Translating gives CASSPNPRSSTDTQYF.

Only one count was recorded for this clone. This chain uses TRBV6-1 with TRBJ2-5; 11 nucleotides agree with TRBD2. This CDR3 comprises 17 residues. Germline loops: CDR1 MNHNS, CDR2 SASEGT. Trimming took 0 bases from V and 5 from J; bases not matched to a gene: 8. The CDR3 DNA reads TGTGCCAGCAGTGAAGCGGAACTAGCGGGAGTTTGGGAGACCCAGTACTTC. It encodes CASSEAELAGVWETQYF.

The V call is TRBV9, the J call TRBJ2-3; TRBD1 is a possible D gene (7 bases). Per germline, CDR1 SGDLS and CDR2 YYNGEE. Trimming took 4 bases from V and 2 from J, leaving 14 bases between them. This CDR3 has 15 amino acids. The CDR3 is CASSQGGTVTDTQYF. The CDR3, as DNA: TGTGCCAGCAGCCAAGGGGGGACAGTCACAGATACGCAGTATTTT. The full variable domain, completed using reference TRBV9 and TRBJ2-3, is DSGVTQTPKHLITATGQRVTLRCSPRSGDLSVYWYQQSLDQGLQFLIQYYNGEERAKGNILERFSAQQFPDLHSELNLSSLELGDSALYFCASSQGGTVTDTQYFGPGTRLTVL.